This is a list of T cell receptor beta chains from one sample in a study of patients and donors after allogeneic stem cell transplantation. Via MiXCR, TCRdb re-called the RT-PCR reads, giving one row per CDR3 protein. The table records around 7,100 distinct CDR3 sequences, about 13% of them present only once. Sequenced: blood, either unsorted or a sorted T cell fraction (not recorded which). These receptors all come from a human donor who was either an allogeneic HSCT recipient or a stem cell or donor lymphocyte infusion donor (not recorded which). It is not recorded whose cells these are; they may come from a transplant donor. Each CDR3 is given with its conserved first and last residue. A D gene is named only where the DNA matches it firmly. The listing skips clone size in some rows; elsewhere it reads once, few, many or a size class.

j_call clone_size d_call v_call cdr3_aa cdr3_nt
TRBJ2-5 NA NA TRBV11-3 CASSLMGLGETQYF TGTGCCAGCAGCTTAATGGGCTTAGGGGAGACCCAGTACTTC
TRBJ1-2 medium-sized NA TRBV7-9 CASSLETGVFYGYTF TGTGCCAGCAGCTTAGAGACAGGTGTCTTCTATGGCTACACCTTC
TRBJ2-5 NA NA TRBV5-4 CASSLNWGEETQYF TGTGCCAGCAGCTTGAATTGGGGGGAAGAGACCCAGTACTTC
TRBJ1-4 many NA TRBV2 CASSITGRKLFF TGTGCCAGCAGTATCACAGGGAGGAAACTGTTTTTT
TRBJ2-3 medium-sized TRBD1 TRBV4-3 CASSQVWGDRGPDTQYF TGCGCCAGCAGCCAAGTCTGGGGGGACAGGGGACCAGATACGCAGTATTTT
TRBJ2-5 NA NA TRBV7-9 CASSLEGVVAGRETQYF TGTGCCAGCAGCTTAGAGGGGGTCGTCGCAGGGCGGGAGACCCAGTACTTC
TRBJ2-3 few NA TRBV5-1 CASSFGRPTDTQYF TGCGCCAGCAGCTTTGGGAGACCCACAGATACGCAGTATTTT
TRBJ2-1 few TRBD2 TRBV4-2 CASSHDVPTSGGRDDEQFF TGTGCCAGCAGCCACGACGTGCCGACTAGCGGGGGGCGAGATGATGAGCAGTTCTTC
TRBJ2-2 few NA TRBV5-1 CASSSIASTGELFF TGCGCCAGCAGCTCGATAGCGAGCACCGGGGAGCTGTTTTTT
TRBJ2-6 NA NA TRBV11-1 CASSLEGVLTF TGTGCCAGCAGCTTGGAAGGCGTCCTGACTTTC
TRBJ2-5 NA NA TRBV5-1 CASSTGQPGETQYF TGCGCCAGCAGCACAGGACAGCCTGGGGAGACCCAGTACTTC
TRBJ2-1 few TRBD2 TRBV4-2 CASSQSNRGGLADNEQFF TGTGCCAGCAGCCAATCCAACCGGGGTGGACTAGCCGACAATGAGCAGTTCTTC
TRBJ2-1 many NA TRBV19 CASGARGEQFF TGTGCCAGTGGCGCAAGGGGTGAGCAGTTCTTC
TRBJ2-3 NA NA TRBV9 CASSVAETTIGDTQYF TGTGCCAGCAGCGTAGCTGAGACTACGATCGGGGATACGCAGTATTTT
TRBJ2-3 many NA TRBV12-3/TRBV12-4 CASSFGLNGGPTDTQYF TGTGCCAGCAGTTTCGGGTTGAATGGAGGACCCACAGATACGCAGTATTTT
TRBJ1-1 many TRBD1 TRBV7-2 CASRKTTGGETEAFF TGTGCCAGCAGGAAAACTACAGGGGGAGAGACTGAAGCTTTCTTT
TRBJ1-1 NA TRBD1 TRBV20-1 CSAGTGEIMNTEAFF TGCAGTGCTGGGACAGGGGAAATCATGAACACTGAAGCTTTCTTT
TRBJ1-1 large TRBD1 TRBV6-1 CASNPLNRGRTEAFF TGTGCCTCCAACCCTCTCAACAGGGGGCGTACTGAAGCTTTCTTT
TRBJ1-5 few TRBD1 TRBV24-1 CATSDFMTGLNSNQPQHF TGTGCCACCAGTGATTTCATGACAGGGTTGAATAGCAATCAGCCCCAGCATTTT
TRBJ1-2 many NA TRBV24-1 CATSDPVESNYGYTF TGTGCCACCAGTGACCCCGTCGAGTCTAACTATGGCTACACCTTC
TRBJ1-1 many NA TRBV4-3 CASSQDSWNTEAFF TGCGCCAGCAGCCAAGATTCCTGGAACACTGAAGCTTTCTTT
TRBJ2-2 NA TRBD2 TRBV10-3 CAIDPGGTGELFF TGTGCCATCGACCCGGGAGGTACCGGGGAGCTGTTTTTT
TRBJ1-3 few NA TRBV7-9 CASSRTWEPGNTIYF TGTGCCAGCAGCCGGACCTGGGAACCTGGAAACACCATATATTTT
TRBJ1-2 few NA TRBV4-3 CASSQDRAVLYGYTF TGCGCCAGCAGCCAAGATCGGGCAGTCCTTTATGGCTACACCTTC
TRBJ1-1 few NA TRBV7-2 CASSSGRQNTEAFF TGTGCCAGCAGCTCCGGACGTCAGAACACTGAAGCTTTCTTT
TRBJ1-2 few TRBD1 TRBV7-2 CASSPTGVDGYTF TGTGCCAGCAGCCCGACAGGGGTGGATGGCTACACCTTC
TRBJ2-3 NA NA TRBV7-9 CASSFERRDTQYF TGTGCCAGCAGCTTCGAGCGGAGAGATACGCAGTATTTT
TRBJ2-1 many TRBD2 TRBV5-1 CASSLVAGVSSYNEQFF TGCGCCAGCAGCTTGGTCGCGGGGGTCAGCTCCTACAATGAGCAGTTCTTC
TRBJ2-5 NA NA TRBV7-9 CASSLGYVSETQYF TGTGCCAGCAGCTTAGGTTACGTATCGGAGACCCAGTACTTC
TRBJ2-5 NA TRBD1 TRBV9 CASSVDPGQASGTQYF TGTGCCAGCAGCGTCGATCCGGGACAGGCCTCTGGGACCCAGTACTTC